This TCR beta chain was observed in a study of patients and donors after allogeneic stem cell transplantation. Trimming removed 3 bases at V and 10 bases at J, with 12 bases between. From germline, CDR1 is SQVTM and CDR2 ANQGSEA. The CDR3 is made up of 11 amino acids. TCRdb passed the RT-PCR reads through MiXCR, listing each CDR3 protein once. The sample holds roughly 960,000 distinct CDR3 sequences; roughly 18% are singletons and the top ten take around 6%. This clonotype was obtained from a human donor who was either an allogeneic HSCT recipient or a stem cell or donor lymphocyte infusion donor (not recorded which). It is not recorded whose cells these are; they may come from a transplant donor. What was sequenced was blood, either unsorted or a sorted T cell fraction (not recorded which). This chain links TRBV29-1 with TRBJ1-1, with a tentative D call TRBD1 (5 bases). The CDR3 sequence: CSVEEGFPAFF. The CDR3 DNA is TGCAGCGTTGAGGAGGGGTTCCCAGCTTTCTTT.